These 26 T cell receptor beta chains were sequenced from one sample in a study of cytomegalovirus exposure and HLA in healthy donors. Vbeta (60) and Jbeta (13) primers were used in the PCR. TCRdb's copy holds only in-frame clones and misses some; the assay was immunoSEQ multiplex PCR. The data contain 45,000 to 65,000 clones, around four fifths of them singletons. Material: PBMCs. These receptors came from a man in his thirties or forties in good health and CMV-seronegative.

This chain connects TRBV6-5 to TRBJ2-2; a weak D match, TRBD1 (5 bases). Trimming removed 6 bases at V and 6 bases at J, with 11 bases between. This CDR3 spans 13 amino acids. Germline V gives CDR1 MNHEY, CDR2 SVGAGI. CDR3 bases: TGTGCCAGCAGCCGGACAAGGGCCGGGGAGCTGTTTTTT. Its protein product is CASSRTRAGELFF.

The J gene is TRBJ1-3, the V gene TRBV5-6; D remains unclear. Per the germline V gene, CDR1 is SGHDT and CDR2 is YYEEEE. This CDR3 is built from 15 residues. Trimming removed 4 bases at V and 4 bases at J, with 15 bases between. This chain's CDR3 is CASSLRTNLGNTIYF. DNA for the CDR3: TGTGCCAGCAGCCTTAGGACTAACCTGGGAAACACCATATATTTT.

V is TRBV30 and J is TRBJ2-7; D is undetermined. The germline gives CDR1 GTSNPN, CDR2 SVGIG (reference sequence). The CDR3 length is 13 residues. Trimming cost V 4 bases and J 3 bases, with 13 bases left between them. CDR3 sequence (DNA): TGTGCCTGGACGGTCAATATCGACTACGAGCAGTACTTC. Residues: CAWTVNIDYEQYF.

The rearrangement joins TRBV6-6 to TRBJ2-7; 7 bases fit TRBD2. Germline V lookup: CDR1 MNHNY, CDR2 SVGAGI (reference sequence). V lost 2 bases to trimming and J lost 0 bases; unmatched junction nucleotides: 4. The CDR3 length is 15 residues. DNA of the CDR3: TGTGCCAGCAGTTACGGGGCTAGCGGCTCCTACGAGCAGTACTTC. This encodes CASSYGASGSYEQYF.

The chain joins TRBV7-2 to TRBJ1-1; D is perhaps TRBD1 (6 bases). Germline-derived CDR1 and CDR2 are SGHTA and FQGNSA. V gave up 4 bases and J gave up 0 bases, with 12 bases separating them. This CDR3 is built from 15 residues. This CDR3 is CASSSFDRMNTEAFF. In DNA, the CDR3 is TGTGCCAGCAGCTCATTTGACAGGATGAACACTGAAGCTTTCTTT.

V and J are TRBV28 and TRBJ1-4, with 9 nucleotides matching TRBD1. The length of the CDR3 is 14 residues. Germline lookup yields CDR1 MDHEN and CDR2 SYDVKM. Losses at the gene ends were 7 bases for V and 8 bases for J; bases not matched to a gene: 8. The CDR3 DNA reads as TGTGCCAGCATCGAGACAGGGGGGGAAGAAAAACTGTTTTTT. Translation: CASIETGGEEKLFF. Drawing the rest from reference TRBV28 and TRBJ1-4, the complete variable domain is DVKVTQSSRYLVKRTGEKVFLECVQDMDHENMFWYRQDPGLGLRLIYFSYDVKMKEKGDIPEGYSVSREKKERFSLILESASTNQTSMYLCASIETGGEEKLFFGSGTQLSVL.

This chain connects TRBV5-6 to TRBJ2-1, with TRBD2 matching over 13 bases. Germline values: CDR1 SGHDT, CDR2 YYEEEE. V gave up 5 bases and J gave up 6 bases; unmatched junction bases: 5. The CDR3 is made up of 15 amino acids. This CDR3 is CASSDGTSGVNEQFF. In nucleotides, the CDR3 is TGTGCCAGCAGTGACGGGACTAGCGGGGTCAATGAGCAGTTCTTC.

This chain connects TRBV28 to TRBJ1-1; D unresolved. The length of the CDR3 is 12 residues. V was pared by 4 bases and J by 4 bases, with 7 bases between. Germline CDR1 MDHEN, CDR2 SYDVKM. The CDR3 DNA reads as TGTGCCAGCAGTTCTTTCGGCACTGAAGCTTTCTTT. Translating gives CASSSFGTEAFF.

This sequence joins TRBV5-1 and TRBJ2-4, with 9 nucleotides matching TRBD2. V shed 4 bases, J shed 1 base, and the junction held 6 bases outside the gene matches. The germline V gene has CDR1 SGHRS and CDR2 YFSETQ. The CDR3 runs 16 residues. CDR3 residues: CASSLNAGGAKNIQYF. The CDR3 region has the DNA TGCGCCAGCAGCCTCAATGCGGGAGGGGCCAAAAACATTCAGTACTTC.

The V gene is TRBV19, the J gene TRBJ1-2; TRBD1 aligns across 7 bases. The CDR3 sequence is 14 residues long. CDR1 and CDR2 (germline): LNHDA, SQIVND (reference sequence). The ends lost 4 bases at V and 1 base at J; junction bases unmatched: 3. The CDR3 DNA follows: TGTGCCAGTAGTAGGACAGGAAGTAACTATGGCTACACCTTC. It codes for CASSRTGSNYGYTF.

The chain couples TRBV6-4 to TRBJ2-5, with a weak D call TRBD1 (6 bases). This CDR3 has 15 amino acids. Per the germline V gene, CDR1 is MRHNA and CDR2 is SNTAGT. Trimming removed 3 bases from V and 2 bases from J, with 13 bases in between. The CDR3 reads CASSEGAGAQETQYF. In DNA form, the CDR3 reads TGTGCCAGCAGTGAGGGGGCCGGGGCGCAAGAGACCCAGTACTTC.

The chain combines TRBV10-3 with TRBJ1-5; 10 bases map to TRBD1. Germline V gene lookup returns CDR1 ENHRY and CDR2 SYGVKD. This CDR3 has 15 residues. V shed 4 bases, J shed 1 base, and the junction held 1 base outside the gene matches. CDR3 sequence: CAISGGQGSNQPQHF. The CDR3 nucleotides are TGTGCCATCAGTGGGGGACAGGGGAGCAATCAGCCCCAGCATTTT.

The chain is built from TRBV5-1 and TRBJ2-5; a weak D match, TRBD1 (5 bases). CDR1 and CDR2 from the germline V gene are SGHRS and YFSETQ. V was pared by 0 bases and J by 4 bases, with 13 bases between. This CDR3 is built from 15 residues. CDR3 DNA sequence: TGCGCCAGCAGCTTGGATTTAAGGGGAACAGAGACCCAGTACTTC. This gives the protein CASSLDLRGTETQYF.

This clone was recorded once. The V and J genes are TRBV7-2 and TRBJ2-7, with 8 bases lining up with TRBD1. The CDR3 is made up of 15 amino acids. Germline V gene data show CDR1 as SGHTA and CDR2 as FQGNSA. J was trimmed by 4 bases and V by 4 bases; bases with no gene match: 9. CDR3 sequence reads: CASSSYTGGLYEQYF. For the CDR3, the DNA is TGTGCCAGCAGCTCGTACACAGGGGGTCTATACGAGCAGTACTTC.

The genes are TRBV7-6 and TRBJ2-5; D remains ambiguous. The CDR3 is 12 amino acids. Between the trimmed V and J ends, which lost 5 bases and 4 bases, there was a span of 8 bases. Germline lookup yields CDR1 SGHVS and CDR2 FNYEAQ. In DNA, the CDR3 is TGTGCCAGCAGCCAATCATTAGAGACCCAGTACTTC. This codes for CASSQSLETQYF.

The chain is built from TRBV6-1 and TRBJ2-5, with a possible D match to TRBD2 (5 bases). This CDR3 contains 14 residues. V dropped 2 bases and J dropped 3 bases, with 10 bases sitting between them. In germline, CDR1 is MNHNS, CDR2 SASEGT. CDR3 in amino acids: CASSEQAAEETQYF. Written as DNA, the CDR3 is TGTGCCAGCAGTGAACAGGCAGCGGAAGAGACCCAGTACTTC.

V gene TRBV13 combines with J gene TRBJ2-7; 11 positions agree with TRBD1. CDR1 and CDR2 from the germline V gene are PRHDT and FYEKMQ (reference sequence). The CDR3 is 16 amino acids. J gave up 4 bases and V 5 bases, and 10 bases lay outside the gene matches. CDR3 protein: CASSTRTGGDLYEQYF. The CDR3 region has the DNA TGTGCCAGCAGCACTAGGACAGGGGGCGATTTGTACGAGCAGTACTTC.

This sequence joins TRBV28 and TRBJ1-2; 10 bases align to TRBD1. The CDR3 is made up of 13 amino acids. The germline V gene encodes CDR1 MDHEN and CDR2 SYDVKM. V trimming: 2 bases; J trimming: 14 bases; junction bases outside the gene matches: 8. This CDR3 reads CASSLRGQGVKTF. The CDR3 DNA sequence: TGTGCCAGCAGTTTACGAGGACAGGGGGTCAAGACCTTC.

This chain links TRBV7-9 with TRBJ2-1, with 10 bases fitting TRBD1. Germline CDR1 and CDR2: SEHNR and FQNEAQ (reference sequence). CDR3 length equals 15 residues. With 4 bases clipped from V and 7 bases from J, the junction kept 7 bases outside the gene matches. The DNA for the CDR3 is TGTGCCAGCAGCTCTGGGACAGGGGTAGGGAATGAGCAGTTCTTC. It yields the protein CASSSGTGVGNEQFF.

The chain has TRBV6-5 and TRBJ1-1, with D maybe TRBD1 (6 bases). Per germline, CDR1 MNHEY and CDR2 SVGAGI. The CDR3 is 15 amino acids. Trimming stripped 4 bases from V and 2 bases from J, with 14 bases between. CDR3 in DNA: TGTGCCAGCAGTTGGGGGATGACAGGAAACACTGAAGCTTTCTTT. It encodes CASSWGMTGNTEAFF.

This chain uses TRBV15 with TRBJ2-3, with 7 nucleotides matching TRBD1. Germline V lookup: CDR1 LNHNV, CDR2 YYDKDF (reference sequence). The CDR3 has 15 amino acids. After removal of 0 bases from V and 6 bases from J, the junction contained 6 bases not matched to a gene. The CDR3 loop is CATSREGQSVDTQYF. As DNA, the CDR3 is TGTGCCACCAGCAGAGAGGGACAGTCGGTGGATACGCAGTATTTT.

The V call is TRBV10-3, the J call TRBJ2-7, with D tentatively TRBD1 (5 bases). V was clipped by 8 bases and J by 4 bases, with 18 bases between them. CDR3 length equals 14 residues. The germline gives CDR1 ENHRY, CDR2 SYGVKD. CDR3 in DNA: TGTGCCATCTCTTGGCCAGGGAATCTTTACGAGCAGTACTTC. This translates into CAISWPGNLYEQYF.

Here the CDR3 DNA reads TGTGCCAGCAGCCGTGTCGGTCCAAACTATGGCTACACCTTC. Translating gives CASSRVGPNYGYTF. The gene calls are TRBV14 and TRBJ1-2; D gene uncertain. Germline V gene sequence: CDR1 SGHDN, CDR2 FVKESK. CDR3 length: 14 amino acids. Trimming stripped 4 bases from V and 2 bases from J, with 11 bases between.

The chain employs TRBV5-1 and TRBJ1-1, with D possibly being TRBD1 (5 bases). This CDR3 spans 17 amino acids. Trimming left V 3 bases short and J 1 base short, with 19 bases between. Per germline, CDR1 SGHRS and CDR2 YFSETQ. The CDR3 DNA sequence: TGCGCCAGCAGCTCCGGGCTGGGTTCCGGGGGGAACACTGAAGCTTTCTTT. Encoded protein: CASSSGLGSGGNTEAFF. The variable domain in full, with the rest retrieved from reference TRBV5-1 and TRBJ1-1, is KAGVTQTPRYLIKTRGQQVTLSCSPISGHRSVSWYQQTPGQGLQFLFEYFSETQRNKGNFPGRFSGRQFSNSRSEMNVSTLELGDSALYLCASSSGLGSGGNTEAFFGQGTRLTVV.

The CDR3 bases are TGTGCCAGCAGGATAGCGGGGTTTACAATGGAGCAGTTCTTC. It encodes CASRIAGFTMEQFF. J is TRBJ2-1 and V is TRBV11-3, with 8 bases that match TRBD2. V was pared by 6 bases and J by 10 bases, with 11 bases of the junction left unmatched. The germline gives CDR1 SGHNT, CDR2 YENEEA. The CDR3 has 14 amino acids.

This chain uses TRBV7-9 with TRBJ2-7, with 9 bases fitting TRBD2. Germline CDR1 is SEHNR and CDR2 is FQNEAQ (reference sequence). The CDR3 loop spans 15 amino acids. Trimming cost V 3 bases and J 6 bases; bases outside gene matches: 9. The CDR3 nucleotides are TGTGCCAGCAGCTTGGGCGGGGGGGCCAGCTCCGAGCAGTACTTC. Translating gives CASSLGGGASSEQYF.